This T cell receptor beta chain stems from a study of OX40 agonist ivuxolimab in advanced cancers. Study details: Three patients responded partially, comprising one with hepatocellular carcinoma and two with cutaneous melanoma.

Some clones are missing from TCRdb's copy, which holds only in-frame ones; the method was immunoSEQ multiplex PCR. The sample consists of about 71,000 clones, about 94% of them appearing once. The germline CDR1 and CDR2 sequences are SEHNR and FQNEAQ (reference sequence). Trimming cost V 4 bases and J 4 bases, with 8 bases left between them. The CDR3 runs 13 residues. V is TRBV7-9 and J is TRBJ1-5, with D possibly TRBD1 on 5 matching bases. The sequence was obtained from an adult with an advanced solid tumor such as melanoma, head and neck, liver or kidney cancer. Sequenced material: CD4+ or CD8+ T cells sorted from blood, taken in a trial of the OX40 agonist ivuxolimab. The CDR3 reads CASSSRGNQPQHF. As DNA, the CDR3 is TGTGCCAGCAGCTCCCGGGGGAATCAGCCCCAGCATTTT.